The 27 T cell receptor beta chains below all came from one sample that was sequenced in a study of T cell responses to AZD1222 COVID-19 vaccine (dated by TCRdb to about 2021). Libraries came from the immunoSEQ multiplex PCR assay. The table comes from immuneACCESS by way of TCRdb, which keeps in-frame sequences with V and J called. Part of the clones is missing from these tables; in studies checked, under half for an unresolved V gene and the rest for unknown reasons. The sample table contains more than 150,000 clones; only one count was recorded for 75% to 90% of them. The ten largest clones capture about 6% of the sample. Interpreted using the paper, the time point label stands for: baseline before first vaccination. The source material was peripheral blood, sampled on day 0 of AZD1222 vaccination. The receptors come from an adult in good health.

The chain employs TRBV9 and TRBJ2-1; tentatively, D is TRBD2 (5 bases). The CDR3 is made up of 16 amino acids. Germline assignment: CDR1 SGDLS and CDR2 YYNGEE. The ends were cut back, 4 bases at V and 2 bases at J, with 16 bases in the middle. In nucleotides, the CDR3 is TGTGCCAGCAGCCCAAACCGGGAATTACCCTACAATGAGCAGTTCTTC. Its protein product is CASSPNRELPYNEQFF.

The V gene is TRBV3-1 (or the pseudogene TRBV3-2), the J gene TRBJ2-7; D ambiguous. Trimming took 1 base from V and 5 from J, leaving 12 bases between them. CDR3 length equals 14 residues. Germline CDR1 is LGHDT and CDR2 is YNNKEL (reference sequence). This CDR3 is CASSQVNSVNEQYF. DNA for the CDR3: TGTGCCAGCAGCCAAGTGAATAGTGTGAACGAGCAGTACTTC.

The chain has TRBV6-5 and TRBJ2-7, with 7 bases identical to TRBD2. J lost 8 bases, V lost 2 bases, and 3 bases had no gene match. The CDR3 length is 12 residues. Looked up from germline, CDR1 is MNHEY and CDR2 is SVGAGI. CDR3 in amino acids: CASSYRGGQQYF. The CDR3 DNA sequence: TGTGCCAGCAGTTACCGCGGGGGACAGCAGTACTTC.

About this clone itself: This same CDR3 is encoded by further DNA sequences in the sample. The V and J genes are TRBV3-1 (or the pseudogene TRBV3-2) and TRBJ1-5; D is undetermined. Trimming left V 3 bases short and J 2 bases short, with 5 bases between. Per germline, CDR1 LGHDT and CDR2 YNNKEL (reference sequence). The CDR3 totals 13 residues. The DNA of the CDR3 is TGTGCCAGCAGCCAGCAGGGCAATCAGCCCCAGCATTTT. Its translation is CASSQQGNQPQHF.

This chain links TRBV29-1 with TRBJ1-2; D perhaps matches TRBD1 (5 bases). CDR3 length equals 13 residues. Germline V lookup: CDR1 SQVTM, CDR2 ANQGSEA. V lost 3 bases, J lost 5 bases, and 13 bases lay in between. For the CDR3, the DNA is TGCAGCGTTGATCGGGACGAGACTTATGGCTACACCTTC. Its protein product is CSVDRDETYGYTF.

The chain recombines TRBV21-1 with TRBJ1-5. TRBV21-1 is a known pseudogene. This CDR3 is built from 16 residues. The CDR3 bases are TGTGCCAGCAGCCTCAGAGTGGGCAGGGAGGGACAGCCCCAGCATTTT. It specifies CASSLRVGREGQPQHF.

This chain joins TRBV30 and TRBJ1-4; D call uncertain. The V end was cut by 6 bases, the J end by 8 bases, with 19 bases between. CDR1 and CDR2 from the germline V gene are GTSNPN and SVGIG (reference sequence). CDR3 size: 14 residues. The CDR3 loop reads CACRTGWAGEKLFF. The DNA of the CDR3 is TGTGCCTGCCGTACTGGATGGGCCGGAGAAAAACTGTTTTTT.

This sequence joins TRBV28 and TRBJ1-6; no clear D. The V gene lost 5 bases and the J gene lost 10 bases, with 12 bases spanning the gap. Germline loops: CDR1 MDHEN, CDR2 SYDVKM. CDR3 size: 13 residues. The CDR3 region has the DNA TGTGCCAGCAGTAGGTCAGATGGATCACCCCTCCACTTT. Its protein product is CASSRSDGSPLHF.

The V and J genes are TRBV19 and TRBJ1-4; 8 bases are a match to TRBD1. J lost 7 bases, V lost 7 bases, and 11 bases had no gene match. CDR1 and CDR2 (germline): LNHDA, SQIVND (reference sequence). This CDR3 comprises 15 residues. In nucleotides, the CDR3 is TGTGCCAGTACCCCACACAGGACAGGGAGTGAAAAACTGTTTTTT. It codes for CASTPHRTGSEKLFF.

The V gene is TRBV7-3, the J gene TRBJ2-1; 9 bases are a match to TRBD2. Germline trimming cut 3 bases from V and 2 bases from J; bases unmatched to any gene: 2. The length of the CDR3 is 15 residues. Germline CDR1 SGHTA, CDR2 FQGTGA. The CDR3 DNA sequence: TGTGCCAGCAGCTTTAGCGGGAGCGCCTACAATGAGCAGTTCTTC. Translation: CASSFSGSAYNEQFF.

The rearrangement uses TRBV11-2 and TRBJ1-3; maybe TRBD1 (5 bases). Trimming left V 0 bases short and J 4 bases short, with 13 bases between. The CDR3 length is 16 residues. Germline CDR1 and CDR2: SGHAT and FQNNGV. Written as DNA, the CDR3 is TGTGCCAGCAGCTTAGAGGTTGTAGGGACGGGAAACACCATATATTTT. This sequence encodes CASSLEVVGTGNTIYF.

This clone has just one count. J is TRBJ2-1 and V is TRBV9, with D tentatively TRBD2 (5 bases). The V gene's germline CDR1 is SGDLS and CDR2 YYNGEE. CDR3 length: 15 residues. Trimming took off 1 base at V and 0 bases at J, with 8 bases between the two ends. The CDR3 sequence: CASSVFGNSYNEQFF. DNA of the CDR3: TGTGCCAGCAGCGTATTCGGGAACTCCTACAATGAGCAGTTCTTC.

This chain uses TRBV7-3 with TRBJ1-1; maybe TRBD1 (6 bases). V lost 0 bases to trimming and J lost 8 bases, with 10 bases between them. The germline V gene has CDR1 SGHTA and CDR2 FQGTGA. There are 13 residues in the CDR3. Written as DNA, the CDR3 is TGTGCCAGCAGCTTAACAGGTACAGGGGAAGCTTTCTTT. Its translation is CASSLTGTGEAFF.

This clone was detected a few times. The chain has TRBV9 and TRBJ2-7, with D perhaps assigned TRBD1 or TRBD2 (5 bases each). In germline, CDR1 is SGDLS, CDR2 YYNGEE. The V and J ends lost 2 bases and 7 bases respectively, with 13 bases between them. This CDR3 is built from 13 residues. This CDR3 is CASSVDSWREQYF. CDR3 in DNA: TGTGCCAGCAGCGTCGACAGCTGGAGGGAGCAGTACTTC. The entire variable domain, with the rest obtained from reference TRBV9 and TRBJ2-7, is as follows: DSGVTQTPKHLITATGQRVTLRCSPRSGDLSVYWYQQSLDQGLQFLIQYYNGEERAKGNILERFSAQQFPDLHSELNLSSLELGDSALYFCASSVDSWREQYFGPGTRLTVT.

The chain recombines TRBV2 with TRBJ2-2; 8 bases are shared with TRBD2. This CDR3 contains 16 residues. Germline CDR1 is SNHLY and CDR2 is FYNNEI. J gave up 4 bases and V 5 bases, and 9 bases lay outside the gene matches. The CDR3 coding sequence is TGTGCCAGCAGTACACGGGGGGGCCTCGGCACCGGGGAGCTGTTTTTT. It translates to CASSTRGGLGTGELFF. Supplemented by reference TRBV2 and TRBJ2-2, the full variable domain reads EPEVTQTPSHQVTQMGQEVILRCVPISNHLYFYWYRQILGQKVEFLVSFYNNEISEKSEIFDDQFSVERPDGSNFTLKIRSTKLEDSAMYFCASSTRGGLGTGELFFGEGSRLTVL.

CDR3 residues: CASSHGSGRDTGELFF. CDR3 DNA sequence: TGTGCCAGCAGCCATGGTAGCGGGAGAGACACCGGGGAGCTGTTTTTT. J is TRBJ2-2 and V is TRBV4-2; 9 bases are shared with TRBD2. The trim removed 3 bases at V and 3 bases at J, leaving 5 bases unmatched. This CDR3 region has 16 residues. CDR1 is LGHNA and CDR2 is YNFKEQ in the germline V gene.

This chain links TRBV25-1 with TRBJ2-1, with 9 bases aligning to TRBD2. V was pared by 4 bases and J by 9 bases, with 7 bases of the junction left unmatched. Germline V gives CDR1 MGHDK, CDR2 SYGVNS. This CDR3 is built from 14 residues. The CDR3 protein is CASSVAGGLGEQFF. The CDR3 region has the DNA TGTGCCAGCAGTGTGGCGGGAGGGCTCGGTGAGCAGTTCTTC.

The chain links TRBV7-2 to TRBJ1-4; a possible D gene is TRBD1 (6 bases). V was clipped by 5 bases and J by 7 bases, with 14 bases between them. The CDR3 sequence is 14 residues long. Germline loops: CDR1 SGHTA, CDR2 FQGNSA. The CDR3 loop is CASSQGQGREKLFF. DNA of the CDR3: TGTGCCAGCAGCCAGGGACAAGGGCGTGAAAAACTGTTTTTT.

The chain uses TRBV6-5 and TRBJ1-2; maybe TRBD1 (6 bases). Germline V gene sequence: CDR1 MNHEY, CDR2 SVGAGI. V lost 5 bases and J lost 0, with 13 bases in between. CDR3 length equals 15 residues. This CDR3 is CASSRGALANYGYTF. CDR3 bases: TGTGCCAGCAGTCGGGGGGCCTTAGCTAACTATGGCTACACCTTC.

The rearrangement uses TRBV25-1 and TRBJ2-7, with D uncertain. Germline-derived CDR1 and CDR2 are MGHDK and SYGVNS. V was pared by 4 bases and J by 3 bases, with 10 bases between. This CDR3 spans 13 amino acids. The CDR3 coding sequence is TGTGCCAGCAGTGGTAGGAACGGCTACGAGCAGTACTTC. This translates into CASSGRNGYEQYF.

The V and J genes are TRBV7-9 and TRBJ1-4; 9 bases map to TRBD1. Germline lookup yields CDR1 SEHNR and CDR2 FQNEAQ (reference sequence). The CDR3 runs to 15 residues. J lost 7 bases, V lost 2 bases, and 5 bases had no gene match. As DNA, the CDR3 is TGTGCCAGCAGCTTATGGACAGGGGTTGGTGAAAAACTGTTTTTT. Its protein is CASSLWTGVGEKLFF.

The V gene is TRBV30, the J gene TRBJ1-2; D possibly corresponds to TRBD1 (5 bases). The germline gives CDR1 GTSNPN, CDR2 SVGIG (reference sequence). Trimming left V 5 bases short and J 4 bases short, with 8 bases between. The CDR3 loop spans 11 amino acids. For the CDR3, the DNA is TGTGCCTGGTCAAGGGGCTATGGCTACACCTTC. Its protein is CAWSRGYGYTF.

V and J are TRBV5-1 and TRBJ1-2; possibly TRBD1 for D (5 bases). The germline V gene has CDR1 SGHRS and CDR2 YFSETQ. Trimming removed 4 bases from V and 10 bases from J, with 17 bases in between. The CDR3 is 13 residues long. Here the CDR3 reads CASSAGTALDYTF. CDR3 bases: TGCGCCAGCAGCGCCGGGACCGCTTTGGACTACACCTTC.

The CDR3 region has the DNA TGTGCCAGCAGCACCACCGGGGGGGGCACGTACAATGAGCAGTTCTTC. Amino acids: CASSTTGGGTYNEQFF. This chain links TRBV7-9 with TRBJ2-1; 8 nucleotides agree with TRBD2. Germline loops: CDR1 SEHNR, CDR2 FQNEAQ (reference sequence). J lost 4 bases, V lost 5 bases, and 10 bases had no gene match. The CDR3 extends over 16 amino acids.

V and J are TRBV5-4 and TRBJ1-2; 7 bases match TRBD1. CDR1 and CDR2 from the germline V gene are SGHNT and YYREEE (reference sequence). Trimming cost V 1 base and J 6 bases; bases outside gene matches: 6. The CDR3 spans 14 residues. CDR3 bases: TGTGCCAGCAGCTTGCACAGGGGTACAGATGGCTACACCTTC. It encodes CASSLHRGTDGYTF.

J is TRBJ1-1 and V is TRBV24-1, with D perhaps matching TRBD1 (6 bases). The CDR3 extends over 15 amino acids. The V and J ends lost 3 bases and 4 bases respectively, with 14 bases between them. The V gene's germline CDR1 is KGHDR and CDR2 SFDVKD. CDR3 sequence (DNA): TGTGCCACCAGTGATCCCTCCAGGGGCGGCACTGAAGCTTTCTTT. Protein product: CATSDPSRGGTEAFF.

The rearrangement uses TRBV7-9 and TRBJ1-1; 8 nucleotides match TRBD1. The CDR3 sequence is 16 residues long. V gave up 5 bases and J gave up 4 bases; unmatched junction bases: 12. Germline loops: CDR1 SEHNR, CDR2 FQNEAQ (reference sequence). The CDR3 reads CASSTAGGMVVTEAFF. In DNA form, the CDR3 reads TGTGCCAGCAGCACGGCAGGGGGCATGGTGGTCACTGAAGCTTTCTTT.